Listed below are T cell receptor beta chains from one sample, sequenced in a study of Graves' ophthalmopathy and Graves' hyperthyroidism. A single record per CDR3 protein comes from TCRdb applying MiXCR to the multiplex PCR reads. Here the sample spans roughly 480,000 distinct CDR3 sequences, around an eighth being singletons. The sequenced sample was blood. These receptor sequences come from a woman aged 25 to 39 with Graves' ophthalmopathy. The CDR3 runs from the conserved cysteine through the conserved F or W. A D gene is named only where the DNA matches it firmly. Expanded clones are given a class, and other clones once, few, many or no size at all.

j_call clone_size v_call d_call cdr3_nt cdr3_aa
TRBJ1-1 many TRBV4-2 - TGTGCCAGCAGCCAAGAGGAGGACACTGAAGCTTTCTTT CASSQEEDTEAFF
TRBJ2-3 few TRBV7-3 TRBD1 TGTGCCAGCAGCTCACCGGGACAGGGAGATACGCAGTATTTT CASSSPGQGDTQYF
TRBJ2-2 few TRBV18 TRBD2 TGTGCCAGCTCACCGCGGACTAGCAACACCGGGGAGCTGTTTTTT CASSPRTSNTGELFF
TRBJ2-7 - TRBV15 - TGTGCCACCAGTACGGGGGTAAACTCCTACGAGCAGTACTTC CATSTGVNSYEQYF
TRBJ2-1 many TRBV7-3 - TGTGCCAGCAGCTTACGAGGGGTGGGGTTCAATGAGCAGTTCTTC CASSLRGVGFNEQFF
TRBJ2-7 - TRBV20-1 TRBD1 TGCAGTGCTAGAGAGGGTCGGGACAGGGTCTACGAGCAGTACTTC CSAREGRDRVYEQYF
TRBJ2-7 many TRBV12-3/TRBV12-4 - TGTGCCAGCACCGAGGGGTTGTGGAACGAGCAGTACTTC CASTEGLWNEQYF
TRBJ2-5 - TRBV6-2/TRBV6-3 TRBD1 TGTGCCAGCAGTTACGGGACAGGGGTCTTCGATATGGAGACCCAGTACTTC CASSYGTGVFDMETQYF
TRBJ2-5 many TRBV6-5 - TGTGCCAGCAGTTACTCGTCAGGGGAAGAGACCCAGTACTTC CASSYSSGEETQYF
TRBJ1-2 many TRBV27 - TGTGCCAGCAGGTCAGGGATGACGGGCTACACCTTC CASRSGMTGYTF
TRBJ1-2 many TRBV25-1 - TGTGCCAGCAGTGTTTTTGAACAGACTTATGGCTACACCTTC CASSVFEQTYGYTF
TRBJ2-2 few TRBV28 - TGTGCCAGCAGTTCAGGACAGTTACGAGCCGGGGAGCTGTTTTTT CASSSGQLRAGELFF
TRBJ1-5 many TRBV10-3 - TGTGCCATCAGTGAGTCCTCGAGGTTGGATCAGCCCCAGCATTTT CAISESSRLDQPQHF
TRBJ2-4 many TRBV20-1 - TGCAGTGCCCCAAAGGGGGGAAACATTCAGTACTTC CSAPKGGNIQYF
TRBJ2-7 many TRBV20-1 - TGCAGTGCTAGAAAAGGGAACGAGCAGTACTTC CSARKGNEQYF
TRBJ2-5 many TRBV2 TRBD2 TGTGCCAGCAACACCGGGACTAGCGGGAGCTTTACCCAAGAGACCCAGTACTTC CASNTGTSGSFTQETQYF
TRBJ2-7 many TRBV6-5 - TGTGCCAGTAGTTACTACGAGCAGTACTTC CASSYYEQYF
TRBJ1-3 many TRBV6-5 - TGTGCCAGCAGTTCCTACAGTCTCTCTGGAAACACCATATATTTT CASSSYSLSGNTIYF
TRBJ2-2 many TRBV20-1 - TGCAGTGCCGCCTCGGAGCAGGGCACCACCGGGGAGCTGTTTTTT CSAASEQGTTGELFF
TRBJ2-4 few TRBV11-1 TRBD1 TGTGCCAGCAGCCGGGACAGGGGTTTTCACATTCAGTACTTC CASSRDRGFHIQYF
TRBJ2-7 - TRBV12-3/TRBV12-4 TRBD1 TGTGCCAGCAGTTTGGCCGGGACAGGGGTGTGGGAGCAGTACTTC CASSLAGTGVWEQYF
TRBJ2-2 few TRBV19 TRBD2 TGTGCCAGTAGTACCCGAGGGGCTAGCGGGTACACCGGGGAGCTGTTTTTT CASSTRGASGYTGELFF
TRBJ1-6 few TRBV20-1 - TGCAGTGCTACTCTTCAAAGAGATTCTTCACCCCTCCACTTT CSATLQRDSSPLHF
TRBJ2-5 few TRBV30 TRBD2 TGTGCCTGGAGTGTTGCGGGAGGGGAGACCCAGTACTTC CAWSVAGGETQYF
TRBJ1-5 many TRBV6-1 TRBD1 TGTGCCAGCAGAGTACAGGGGACTTCCAATCAGCCCCAGCATTTT CASRVQGTSNQPQHF
TRBJ1-2 many TRBV7-2 - TGTGCCAGCAGCTCTCGACAGAATGGCTACACCTTC CASSSRQNGYTF
TRBJ1-1 - TRBV5-5 - TGTGCCAGCAGCTTGACGGCCACCACTGAAGCTTTCTTT CASSLTATTEAFF
TRBJ2-7 many TRBV11-2 - TGTGCCAGCAGCTTAGAACTAGTCACCTACGAGCAGTACTTC CASSLELVTYEQYF
TRBJ2-7 many TRBV2 TRBD1 TGTGCCAGCAGTGGAGGGGGGACAGGGACCTACGAGCAGTACTTC CASSGGGTGTYEQYF
TRBJ2-7 many TRBV12-3/TRBV12-4 - TGTGCCAGCAGTTTACTAGAGGGCTACGAGCAGTACTTC CASSLLEGYEQYF
TRBJ2-5 many TRBV12-3/TRBV12-4 TRBD1 TGTGCCAGCAGTTCCCAGGACAGGGGACTTCAAGAGACCCAGTACTTC CASSSQDRGLQETQYF
TRBJ2-3 many TRBV19 TRBD2 TGTGCCAGTAGTCTGAGTCGGGGGGGGGGCACAGATACGCAGTATTTT CASSLSRGGGTDTQYF
TRBJ1-1 many TRBV12-5 TRBD1 TGTGCTAGTGGTTTCTCGACAGGGGGAGGAACTGAAGCTTTCTTT CASGFSTGGGTEAFF
TRBJ2-2 many TRBV28 - TGTGCCAGCATGAATCTAGCGCGAGGGACCGGGGAGCTGTTTTTT CASMNLARGTGELFF
TRBJ2-7 many TRBV13 TRBD1 TGTGCCAGCAGCTTCTCAGGGACAGACTCCTACGAGCAGTACTTC CASSFSGTDSYEQYF
TRBJ1-1 many TRBV27 TRBD1 TGTGCCAGCAGTTTATATTGTCAGGGGGCCGACATGAACACTGAAGCTTTCTTT CASSLYCQGADMNTEAFF
TRBJ1-2 many TRBV3-1 - TGTGCCAGCAGCCCGTCTTGTACCTTC CASSPSCTF
TRBJ1-2 - TRBV28 - TGTGCCAGCAGTTTAACCCCTAGCTTAGCTAACTATGGCTACACCTTC CASSLTPSLANYGYTF
TRBJ2-1 - TRBV9 - TGTGCCAGCAGCGTAAATCCTAGGGGCTTTAGATACAATGAGCAGTTCTTC CASSVNPRGFRYNEQFF
TRBJ2-5 many TRBV27 TRBD1 TGTGCCAGCAAAGCCGGGACAGGGGGCCAGACCCAGTACTTC CASKAGTGGQTQYF
TRBJ1-2 many TRBV27 - TGTGCCAGCAGTCCCTCGACAGGTCTGAGATCCCATGGCTACACCTTC CASSPSTGLRSHGYTF
TRBJ1-2 many TRBV25-1 TRBD1 TGTGCCAGCAGTGAATGGGGGACAGGGGATCACTATGGCTACACCTTC CASSEWGTGDHYGYTF
TRBJ2-6 many TRBV4-2 TRBD2 TGTGCCAGCAGCCAAGCCGGACTAGCGGGAGCTGGGGCCAACGTCCTGACTTTC CASSQAGLAGAGANVLTF
TRBJ2-7 many TRBV11-2 - TGTGCCAGCAGCCCCCTTCCCGAGCAGTACTTC CASSPLPEQYF
TRBJ2-2 - TRBV27 - TGTGCCAGCAGTTTATTTAGGACAGTCCACACCGGGGAGCTGTTTTTT CASSLFRTVHTGELFF
TRBJ1-3 many TRBV7-2 - TGTGCCAGCAGCTCCTCGGCGGGGACTGGAAACACCATATATTTT CASSSSAGTGNTIYF
TRBJ2-7 many TRBV6-5 TRBD2 TGTGCCAGCAGTTACTCGGTTTTAGCGGGGAGCTCCTACGAGCAGTACTTC CASSYSVLAGSSYEQYF